A single sample gave rise to the 20 T cell receptor beta chains below, sequenced in a study of technical replicates of blood from a few donors. Using immunoSEQ multiplex PCR, the repertoire was profiled, and TCRdb retains in-frame clones only, with some absent. The table includes approximately 76,000 clones, roughly 90% detected once. Input material: T cells isolated from PBMCs. These receptors all come from a human donor in good health.

The rearrangement uses TRBV7-9 and TRBJ2-1; 7 nucleotides match TRBD2. The J segment lost 7 bases and the V segment lost 3 bases, leaving 9 bases of the junction unmatched. The CDR3 spans 15 residues. Germline CDR1 reads SEHNR; CDR2 reads FQNEAQ (reference sequence). The CDR3 DNA follows: TGTGCCAGCAGCTTCGGAAGGGAGGGCCGAAATGAGCAGTTCTTC. This encodes CASSFGREGRNEQFF.

The rearrangement uses TRBV5-4 and TRBJ2-5, with 9 bases aligning to TRBD2. J gave up 1 base and V 5 bases, and 6 bases lay outside the gene matches. CDR1 SGHNT and CDR2 YYREEE come from the germline V gene (reference sequence). The CDR3 contains 15 residues. The CDR3 loop reads CASRRGGSFQETQYF. CDR3 nucleotide sequence: TGTGCCAGCAGGCGGGGGGGCTCCTTCCAAGAGACCCAGTACTTC. The full variable domain, with the rest looked up from reference TRBV5-4 and TRBJ2-5, is ETGVTQSPTHLIKTRGQQVTLRCSSQSGHNTVSWYQQALGQGPQFIFQYYREEENGRGNFPPRFSGLQFPNYSSELNVNALELDDSALYLCASRRGGSFQETQYFGPGTRLLVL.

This chain links TRBV10-3 with TRBJ2-1; D not certain. The CDR3 runs 13 residues. CDR1 and CDR2 (germline): ENHRY, SYGVKD. Trimming took 7 bases from V and 10 from J, leaving 17 bases between them. CDR3 nucleotide sequence: TGTGCCATCACTCCCCGAGAGTCTGAGGAGCAGTTCTTC. Amino acids: CAITPRESEEQFF.

The chain has TRBV7-9 and TRBJ2-6, with D unresolved. Per the germline V gene, CDR1 is SEHNR and CDR2 is FQNEAQ (reference sequence). This CDR3 has 14 amino acids. Trimming took 5 bases from V and 4 from J, leaving 9 bases between them. In DNA form, the CDR3 reads TGTGCCAGCAGCATGAGCATGGGGGCCAACGTCCTGACTTTC. Its translation is CASSMSMGANVLTF.

The rearrangement joins TRBV2 to TRBJ1-3, with TRBD1 matching over 8 bases. The CDR3 extends over 13 amino acids. From germline, CDR1 is SNHLY and CDR2 FYNNEI. V gave up 6 bases and J gave up 2 bases; unmatched junction bases: 0. CDR3 in DNA: TGTGCCAGCAGGGACAGGGCTGGAAACACCATATATTTT. It yields the protein CASRDRAGNTIYF.

V is TRBV2 and J is TRBJ2-2; TRBD1 aligns across 8 bases. The J segment lost 1 base and the V segment lost 4 bases, leaving 2 bases of the junction unmatched. Germline V CDR1 and CDR2: SNHLY, FYNNEI. This CDR3 is built from 15 residues. CDR3 sequence: CASSGGTGNTGELFF. The CDR3 nucleotides read TGTGCCAGCAGTGGAGGGACAGGGAACACCGGGGAGCTGTTTTTT.

The gene calls are TRBV29-1 and TRBJ1-1; tentatively, D is TRBD1 (5 bases). Germline loops: CDR1 SQVTM, CDR2 ANQGSEA. The CDR3 is made up of 13 amino acids. V lost 6 bases to trimming and J lost 5 bases, with 16 bases between them. CDR3 residues: CSVLLGGDTEAFF. CDR3 bases: TGCAGCGTGCTCCTGGGGGGGGATACTGAAGCTTTCTTT.

V gene TRBV19 combines with J gene TRBJ2-1; 7 nucleotides align to TRBD2. Per the germline V gene, CDR1 is LNHDA and CDR2 is SQIVND (reference sequence). Trimming removed 3 bases from V and 5 bases from J; junction bases left unmatched: 10. There are 16 residues in the CDR3. The CDR3 bases are TGTGCCAGTAGTATTGGGAGGGGACCGCTGAACAATGAGCAGTTCTTC. Amino acids: CASSIGRGPLNNEQFF.

This clone is a singleton in its sample. The chain uses TRBV9 and TRBJ2-7, with 7 bases lining up with TRBD1. Germline V gives CDR1 SGDLS, CDR2 YYNGEE. V lost 0 bases to trimming and J lost 5 bases; unmatched junction nucleotides: 8. This CDR3 is 15 amino acids long. CDR3 sequence reads: CASSVGLQGNHEQYF. CDR3 nucleotide sequence: TGTGCCAGCAGCGTAGGGCTACAGGGGAACCACGAGCAGTACTTC.

The genes are TRBV5-1 and TRBJ1-1, with D perhaps matching TRBD1 (6 bases). Trimming pared 1 base from V and 11 bases from J, leaving 12 bases between. The CDR3 has 12 amino acids. Germline V gives CDR1 SGHRS, CDR2 YFSETQ. CDR3 loop: CASSLTGRGAFF. The CDR3, as DNA: TGCGCCAGCAGCTTGACAGGGCGCGGGGCTTTCTTT.

As concerns this clone: The same CDR3 also results from other DNA sequences found in this sample. This chain uses TRBV7-9 with TRBJ2-7; 10 bases agree with TRBD1. V shed 3 bases, J shed 2 bases, and the junction held 1 base outside the gene matches. The CDR3 sequence is 14 residues long. Per germline, CDR1 SEHNR and CDR2 FQNEAQ (reference sequence). CDR3 sequence: CASSFGTGAYEQYF. The CDR3 DNA reads TGTGCCAGCAGCTTCGGGACAGGGGCCTACGAGCAGTACTTC.

This sequence joins TRBV7-2 and TRBJ1-1; 8 bases are shared with TRBD1. From germline, CDR1 is SGHTA and CDR2 FQGNSA. The junction had 6 bases not matched to a gene; V was cut back by 1 base and J by 8 bases. This CDR3 comprises 14 residues. The CDR3: CASSLVGDRGEAFF. The DNA of the CDR3 is TGTGCCAGCAGCTTAGTGGGAGACAGGGGAGAAGCTTTCTTT. Complete variable domain (other parts from reference TRBV7-2 and TRBJ1-1): GAGVSQSPSNKVTEKGKDVELRCDPISGHTALYWYRQSLGQGLEFLIYFQGNSAPDKSGLPSDRFSAERTGGSVSTLTIQRTQQEDSAVYLCASSLVGDRGEAFFGQGTRLTVV.

This rearrangement joins TRBV5-4 to TRBJ2-2; D is possibly TRBD2 (6 bases). V dropped 6 bases and J dropped 0 bases, with 18 bases sitting between them. The CDR3 loop spans 17 amino acids. Germline CDR1 SGHNT, CDR2 YYREEE (reference sequence). In nucleotides, the CDR3 is TGTGCCAGCACCCCGGGAGTAAGGGGCGCGAACACCGGGGAGCTGTTTTTT. Translating gives CASTPGVRGANTGELFF.

The gene calls are TRBV4-1 and TRBJ2-2, with D maybe TRBD2 (6 bases). Germline CDR1 MGHRA, CDR2 YSYEKL. This CDR3 region has 22 residues. The V end lost 5 bases, the J end lost 1 base, and 32 bases lay between the germline ends. The CDR3 protein is CASSYPKLEGRPEHRNTGELFF. The CDR3 nucleotides read TGCGCCAGCAGCTACCCCAAATTGGAGGGCAGACCAGAACATCGGAACACCGGGGAGCTGTTTTTT.

This chain links TRBV7-8 with TRBJ2-1, with 7 bases that match TRBD2. V shed 5 bases and J 6 bases; nucleotides not matched to a gene: 7. This CDR3 contains 14 residues. In germline, CDR1 is SGHVS, CDR2 FQNEAQ. The CDR3: CASSPLAGVNEQFF. CDR3 DNA: TGTGCCAGCAGCCCCCTGGCGGGAGTCAATGAGCAGTTCTTC.

This chain links TRBV5-6 with TRBJ2-3, with D hard to call. From germline, CDR1 is SGHDT and CDR2 YYEEEE. The CDR3 covers 13 residues. V lost 3 bases, J lost 4 bases, and 9 bases lay in between. The CDR3 DNA sequence: TGTGCCAGCAGCTCATCTGGGCCAGATACGCAGTATTTT. Protein product: CASSSSGPDTQYF.

This rearrangement joins TRBV28 to TRBJ2-1, with a possible D match to TRBD1 (6 bases). This CDR3 has 16 residues. CDR1 and CDR2 (germline): MDHEN, SYDVKM. Deletions cut 7 bases from V and 1 base from J, with 17 bases between. The chain's CDR3 is CASTYNAGVSYNEQFF. The CDR3 coding sequence is TGTGCCAGCACCTACAATGCAGGGGTATCCTACAATGAGCAGTTCTTC.

The chain carries TRBV6-1 and TRBJ2-1; D is unclear. The CDR3 is 16 residues long. Trimming took 1 base from V and 0 from J, leaving 10 bases between them. The germline V gene has CDR1 MNHNS and CDR2 SASEGT. The CDR3 is CASSEEMFSSYNEQFF. The CDR3 bases are TGTGCCAGCAGTGAAGAGATGTTTAGCTCCTACAATGAGCAGTTCTTC.

This chain joins TRBV29-1 and TRBJ2-1; D remains unclear. The CDR3 totals 15 residues. V was shortened by 4 bases and J by 2 bases, with 15 bases between the two germline ends. The germline V gene encodes CDR1 SQVTM and CDR2 ANQGSEA. The CDR3 spells CSVGVGSYAYNEQFF. CDR3 nucleotide sequence: TGCAGCGTTGGAGTAGGTAGCTACGCCTACAATGAGCAGTTCTTC.

V usage is TRBV9 and J usage is TRBJ2-1, with 9 bases lining up with TRBD2. Per germline, CDR1 SGDLS and CDR2 YYNGEE. The CDR3 contains 17 residues. V shed 2 bases and J 13 bases; nucleotides not matched to a gene: 19. CDR3 amino acids: CASSVSPLASGASRQFF. In DNA form, the CDR3 reads TGTGCCAGCAGCGTGTCTCCTTTGGCTAGCGGGGCGTCCCGTCAGTTCTTC.